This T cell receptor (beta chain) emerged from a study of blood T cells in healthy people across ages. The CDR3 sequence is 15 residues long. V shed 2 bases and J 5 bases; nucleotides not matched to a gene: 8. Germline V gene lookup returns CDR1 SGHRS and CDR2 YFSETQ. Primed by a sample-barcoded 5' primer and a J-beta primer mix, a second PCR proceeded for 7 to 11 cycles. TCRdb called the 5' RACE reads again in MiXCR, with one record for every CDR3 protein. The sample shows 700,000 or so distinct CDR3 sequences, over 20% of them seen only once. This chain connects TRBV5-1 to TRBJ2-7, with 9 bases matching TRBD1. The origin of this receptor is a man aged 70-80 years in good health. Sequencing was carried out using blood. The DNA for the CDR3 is TGCGCCAGCAGCTTCGGGGACAGGGAAAGGAACGAGCAGTACTTC. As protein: CASSFGDRERNEQYF.